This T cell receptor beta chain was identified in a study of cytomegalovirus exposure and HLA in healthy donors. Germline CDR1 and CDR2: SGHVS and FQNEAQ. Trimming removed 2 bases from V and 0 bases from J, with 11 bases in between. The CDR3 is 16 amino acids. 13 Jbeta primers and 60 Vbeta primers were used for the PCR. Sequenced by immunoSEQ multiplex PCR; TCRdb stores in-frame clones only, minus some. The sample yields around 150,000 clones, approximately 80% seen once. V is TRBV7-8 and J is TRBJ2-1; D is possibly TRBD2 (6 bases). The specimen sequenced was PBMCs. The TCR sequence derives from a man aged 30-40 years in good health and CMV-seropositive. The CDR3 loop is CASSLREASSYNEQFF. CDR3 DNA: TGTGCCAGCAGCTTAAGGGAGGCGAGCTCCTACAATGAGCAGTTCTTC.